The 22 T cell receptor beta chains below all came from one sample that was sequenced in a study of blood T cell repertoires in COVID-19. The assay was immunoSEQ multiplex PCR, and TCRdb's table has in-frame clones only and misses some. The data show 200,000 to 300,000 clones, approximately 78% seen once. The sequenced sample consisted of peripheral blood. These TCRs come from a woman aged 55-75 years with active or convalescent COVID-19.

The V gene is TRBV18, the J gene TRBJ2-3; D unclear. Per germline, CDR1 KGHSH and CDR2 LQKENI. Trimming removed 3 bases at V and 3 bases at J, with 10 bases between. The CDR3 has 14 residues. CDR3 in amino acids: CASSPYRATDTQYF. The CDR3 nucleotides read TGTGCCAGCTCACCCTACCGAGCGACAGATACGCAGTATTTT.

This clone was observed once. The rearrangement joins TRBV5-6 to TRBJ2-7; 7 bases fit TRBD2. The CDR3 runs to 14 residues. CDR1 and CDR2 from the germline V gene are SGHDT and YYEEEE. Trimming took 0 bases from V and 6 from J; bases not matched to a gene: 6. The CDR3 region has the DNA TGTGCCAGCAGCTTGGCAGGGAGGGTACGCGAGCAGTACTTC. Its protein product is CASSLAGRVREQYF. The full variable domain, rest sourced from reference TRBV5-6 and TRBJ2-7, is DAGVTQSPTHLIKTRGQQVTLRCSPKSGHDTVSWYQQALGQGPQFIFQYYEEEERQRGNFPDRFSGHQFPNYSSELNVNALLLGDSALYLCASSLAGRVREQYFGPGTRLTVT.

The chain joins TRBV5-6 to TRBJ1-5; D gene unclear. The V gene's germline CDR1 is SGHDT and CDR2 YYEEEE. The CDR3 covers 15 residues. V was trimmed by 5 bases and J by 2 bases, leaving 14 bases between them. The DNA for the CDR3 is TGTGCCAGCAGAGCCCGGGGAAGGGGCAATCAGCCCCAGCATTTT. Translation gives CASRARGRGNQPQHF.

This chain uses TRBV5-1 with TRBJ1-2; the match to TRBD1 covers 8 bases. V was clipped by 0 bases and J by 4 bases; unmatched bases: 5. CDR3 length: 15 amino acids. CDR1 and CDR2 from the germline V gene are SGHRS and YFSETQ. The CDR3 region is CASSLGYGQGYGYTF. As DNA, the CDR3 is TGCGCCAGCAGCTTGGGGTACGGACAGGGCTATGGCTACACCTTC.

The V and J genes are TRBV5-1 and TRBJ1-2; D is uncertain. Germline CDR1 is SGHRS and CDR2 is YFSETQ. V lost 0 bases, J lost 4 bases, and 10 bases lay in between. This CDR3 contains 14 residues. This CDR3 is CASSLGDNSYGYTF. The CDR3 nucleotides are TGCGCCAGCAGCTTGGGCGACAACTCCTATGGCTACACCTTC. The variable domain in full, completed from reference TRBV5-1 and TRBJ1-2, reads KAGVTQTPRYLIKTRGQQVTLSCSPISGHRSVSWYQQTPGQGLQFLFEYFSETQRNKGNFPGRFSGRQFSNSRSEMNVSTLELGDSALYLCASSLGDNSYGYTFGSGTRLTVV.

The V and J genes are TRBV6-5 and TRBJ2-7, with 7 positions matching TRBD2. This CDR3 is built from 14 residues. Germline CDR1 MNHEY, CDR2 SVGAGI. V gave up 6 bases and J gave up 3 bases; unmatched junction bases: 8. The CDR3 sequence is CASRIGAGVYEQYF. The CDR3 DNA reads TGTGCCAGCAGGATAGGTGCGGGGGTCTACGAGCAGTACTTC.

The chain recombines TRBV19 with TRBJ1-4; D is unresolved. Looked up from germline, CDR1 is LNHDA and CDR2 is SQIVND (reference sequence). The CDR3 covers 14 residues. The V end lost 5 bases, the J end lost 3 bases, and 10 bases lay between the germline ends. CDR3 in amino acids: CASSFDGANEKLFF. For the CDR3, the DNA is TGTGCCAGTAGTTTTGACGGGGCTAATGAAAAACTGTTTTTT.

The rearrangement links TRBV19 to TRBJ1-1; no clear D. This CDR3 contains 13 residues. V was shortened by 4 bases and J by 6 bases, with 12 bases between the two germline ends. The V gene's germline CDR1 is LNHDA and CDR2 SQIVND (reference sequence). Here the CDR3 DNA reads TGTGCCAGTAGTAAAAGCGGAACTCCTGAAGCTTTCTTT. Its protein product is CASSKSGTPEAFF.

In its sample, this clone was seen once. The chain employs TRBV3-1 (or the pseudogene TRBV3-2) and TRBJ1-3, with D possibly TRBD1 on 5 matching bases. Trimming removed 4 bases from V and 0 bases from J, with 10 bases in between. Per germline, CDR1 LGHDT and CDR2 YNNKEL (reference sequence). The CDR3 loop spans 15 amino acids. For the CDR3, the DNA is TGTGCCAGCAGCCTAGACAGAAGCTCTGGAAACACCATATATTTT. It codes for CASSLDRSSGNTIYF.

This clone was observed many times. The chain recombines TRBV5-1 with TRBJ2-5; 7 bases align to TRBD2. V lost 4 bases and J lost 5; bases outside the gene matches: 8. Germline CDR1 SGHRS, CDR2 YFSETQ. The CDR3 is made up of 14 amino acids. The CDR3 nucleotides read TGCGCCAGCAGCCGTCTTAAGGGAGGGGAGACCCAGTACTTC. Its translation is CASSRLKGGETQYF.

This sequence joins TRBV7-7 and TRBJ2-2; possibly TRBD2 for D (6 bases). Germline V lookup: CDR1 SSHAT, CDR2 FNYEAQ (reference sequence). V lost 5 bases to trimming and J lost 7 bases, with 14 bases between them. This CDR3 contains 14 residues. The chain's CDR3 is CASSPSSVSGELFF. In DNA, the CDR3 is TGTGCCAGCAGCCCATCTAGCGTGAGCGGGGAGCTGTTTTTT. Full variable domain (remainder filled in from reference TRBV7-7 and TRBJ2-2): GAGVSQSPRYKVTKRGQDVTLRCDPISSHATLYWYQQALGQGPEFLTYFNYEAQPDKSGLPSDRFSAERPEGSISTLTIQRTEQRDSAMYRCASSPSSVSGELFFGEGSRLTVL.

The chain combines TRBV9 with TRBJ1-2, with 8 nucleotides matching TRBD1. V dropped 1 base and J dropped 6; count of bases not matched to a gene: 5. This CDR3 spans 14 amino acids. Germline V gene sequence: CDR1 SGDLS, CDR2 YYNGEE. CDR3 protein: CASSVTGGGDGYTF. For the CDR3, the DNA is TGTGCCAGCAGCGTAACAGGGGGAGGAGATGGCTACACCTTC.

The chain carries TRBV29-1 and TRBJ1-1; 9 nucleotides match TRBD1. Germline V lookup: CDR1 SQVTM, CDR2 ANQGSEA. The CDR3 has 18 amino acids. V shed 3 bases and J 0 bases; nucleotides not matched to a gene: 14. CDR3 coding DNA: TGCAGCGTTGACTTCAACAGGGGGCAGGTAAACATGAACACTGAAGCTTTCTTT. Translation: CSVDFNRGQVNMNTEAFF.

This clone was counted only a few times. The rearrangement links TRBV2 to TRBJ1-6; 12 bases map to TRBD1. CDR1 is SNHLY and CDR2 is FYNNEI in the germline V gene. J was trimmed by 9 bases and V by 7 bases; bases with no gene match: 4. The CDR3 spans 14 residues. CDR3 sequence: CASIRDRGPSPLHF. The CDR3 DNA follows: TGTGCCAGCATTAGGGACAGGGGGCCTTCACCCCTCCACTTT. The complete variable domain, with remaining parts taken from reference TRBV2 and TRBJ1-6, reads EPEVTQTPSHQVTQMGQEVILRCVPISNHLYFYWYRQILGQKVEFLVSFYNNEISEKSEIFDDQFSVERPDGSNFTLKIRSTKLEDSAMYFCASIRDRGPSPLHFGNGTRLTVT.

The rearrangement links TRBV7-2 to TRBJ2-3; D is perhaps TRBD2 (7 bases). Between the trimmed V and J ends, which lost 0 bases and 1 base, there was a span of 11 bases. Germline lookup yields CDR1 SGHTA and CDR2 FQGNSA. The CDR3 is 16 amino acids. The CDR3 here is CASSLAGGGRTDTQYF. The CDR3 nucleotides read TGTGCCAGCAGCTTAGCTGGGGGGGGCCGCACAGATACGCAGTATTTT.

This CDR3 is CASSIRSGLADPYEQYF. CDR3 DNA sequence: TGTGCCAGTAGTATCCGTTCCGGACTAGCGGATCCCTACGAGCAGTACTTC. The chain is built from TRBV19 and TRBJ2-7; 10 bases are a match to TRBD2. Per germline, CDR1 LNHDA and CDR2 SQIVND (reference sequence). Losses at the gene ends were 3 bases for V and 2 bases for J; bases not matched to a gene: 10. The CDR3 is 17 amino acids.

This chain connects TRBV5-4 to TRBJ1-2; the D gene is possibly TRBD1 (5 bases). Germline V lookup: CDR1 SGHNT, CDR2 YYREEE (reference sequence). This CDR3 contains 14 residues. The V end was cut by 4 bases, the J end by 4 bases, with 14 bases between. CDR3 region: CASSNRQTSYGYTF. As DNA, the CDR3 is TGTGCCAGCAGCAACAGACAGACGTCCTATGGCTACACCTTC.

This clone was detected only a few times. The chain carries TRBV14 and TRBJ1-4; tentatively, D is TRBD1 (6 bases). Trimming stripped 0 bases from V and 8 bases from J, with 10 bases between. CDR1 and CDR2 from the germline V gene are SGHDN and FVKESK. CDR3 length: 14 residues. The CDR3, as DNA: TGTGCCAGCAGCCAAGATTACAGGGTAGAAAAACTGTTTTTT. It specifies CASSQDYRVEKLFF.

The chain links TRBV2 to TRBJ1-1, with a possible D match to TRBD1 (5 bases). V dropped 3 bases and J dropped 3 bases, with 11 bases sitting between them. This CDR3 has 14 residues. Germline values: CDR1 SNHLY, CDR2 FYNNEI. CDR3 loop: CASSDNWGDTEAFF. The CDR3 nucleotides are TGTGCCAGCAGTGATAATTGGGGGGACACTGAAGCTTTCTTT.

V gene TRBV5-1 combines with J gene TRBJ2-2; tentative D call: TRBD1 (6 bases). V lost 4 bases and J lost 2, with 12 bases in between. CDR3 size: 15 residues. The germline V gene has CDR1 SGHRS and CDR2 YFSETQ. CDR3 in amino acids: CASSPWTANTGELFF. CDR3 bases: TGCGCCAGCAGCCCGTGGACAGCTAACACCGGGGAGCTGTTTTTT.

The CDR3 nucleotides read TGCGCCAGCAGCCAACCTAGTTACCTTGGGAACACCGGGGAGCTGTTTTTT. This translates into CASSQPSYLGNTGELFF. This chain links TRBV4-3 with TRBJ2-2; D not certain. The germline V gene encodes CDR1 LGHNA and CDR2 YSLEER. There are 17 residues in the CDR3. Trimming pared 2 bases from V and 1 base from J, leaving 14 bases between.

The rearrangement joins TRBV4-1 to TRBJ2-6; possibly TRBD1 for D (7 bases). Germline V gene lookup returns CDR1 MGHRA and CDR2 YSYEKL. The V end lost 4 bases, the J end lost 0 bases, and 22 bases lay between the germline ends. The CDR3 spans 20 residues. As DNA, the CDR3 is TGCGCCAGCAGCCCTCCCAGGGGGGATCTTTCCTTCTCTGGGGCCAACGTCCTGACTTTC. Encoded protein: CASSPPRGDLSFSGANVLTF.